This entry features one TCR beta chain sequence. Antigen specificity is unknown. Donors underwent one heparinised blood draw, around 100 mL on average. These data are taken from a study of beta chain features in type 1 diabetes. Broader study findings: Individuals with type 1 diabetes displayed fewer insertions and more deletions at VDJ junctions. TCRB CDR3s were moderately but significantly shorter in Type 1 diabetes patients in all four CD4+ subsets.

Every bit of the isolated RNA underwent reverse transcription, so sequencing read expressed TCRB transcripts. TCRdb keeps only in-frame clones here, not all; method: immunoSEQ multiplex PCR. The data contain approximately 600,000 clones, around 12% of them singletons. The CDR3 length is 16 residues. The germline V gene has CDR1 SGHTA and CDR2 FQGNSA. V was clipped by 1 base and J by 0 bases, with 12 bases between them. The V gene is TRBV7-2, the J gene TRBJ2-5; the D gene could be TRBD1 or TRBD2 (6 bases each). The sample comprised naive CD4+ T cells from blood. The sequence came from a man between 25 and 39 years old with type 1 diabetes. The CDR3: CASSLGGAGHQETQYF. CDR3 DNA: TGTGCCAGCAGCTTAGGGGGGGCAGGACACCAAGAGACCCAGTACTTC.